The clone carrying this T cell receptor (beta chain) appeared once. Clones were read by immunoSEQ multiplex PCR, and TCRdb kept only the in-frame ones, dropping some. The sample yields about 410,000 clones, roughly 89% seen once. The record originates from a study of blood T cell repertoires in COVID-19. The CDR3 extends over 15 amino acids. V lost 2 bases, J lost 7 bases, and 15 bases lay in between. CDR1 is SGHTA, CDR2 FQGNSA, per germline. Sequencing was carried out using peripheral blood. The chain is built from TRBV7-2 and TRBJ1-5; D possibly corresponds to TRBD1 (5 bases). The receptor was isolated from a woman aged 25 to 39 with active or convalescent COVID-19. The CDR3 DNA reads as TGTGCCAGCAGCTTAACCCAGGGCGGTTGGCAGCCCCAGCATTTT. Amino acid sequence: CASSLTQGGWQPQHF.